The clone carrying this T cell receptor (beta chain) was detected ten times or more. Its antigen is not known. The sample belongs to a study of CD8 T cells in ankylosing spondylitis. The study, taken as a whole, reports: A motif in TCR beta, a set of eight highly homologous variants, appeared characteristic of ankylosing spondylitis blood. The clones that were linked to disease were reported to be significantly enriched in matched synovial fluid samples from ankylosing spondylitis patients.

Researchers built TCR beta libraries using quantitative 5'-RACE with molecular barcodes. TCRdb re-called the 5' RACE reads with MiXCR, one entry per CDR3 protein. Of 500,000 to 550,000 distinct CDR3 sequences detected, roughly 13% appear once; the ten largest clones hold about 6.8%. V was trimmed by 4 bases and J by 2 bases, leaving 7 bases between them. Per the germline V gene, CDR1 is ENHRY and CDR2 is SYGVKD. The CDR3 runs to 13 residues. Sequenced sample: blood, either unsorted or a sorted T cell fraction (not recorded which). This chain uses TRBV10-3 with TRBJ2-3, with D hard to call. The receptor was isolated from a male donor with ankylosing spondylitis. CDR3 nucleotides: TGTGCCATCAGTGGAACGGCCACAGATACGCAGTATTTT. As protein: CAISGTATDTQYF.